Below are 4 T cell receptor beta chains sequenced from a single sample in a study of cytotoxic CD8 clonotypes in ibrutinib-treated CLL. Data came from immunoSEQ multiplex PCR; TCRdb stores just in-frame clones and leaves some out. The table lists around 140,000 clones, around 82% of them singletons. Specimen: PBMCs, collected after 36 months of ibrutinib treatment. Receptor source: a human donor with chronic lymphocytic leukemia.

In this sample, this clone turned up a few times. The CDR3 loop is CSVEAGGGQPQHF. CDR3 bases: TGCAGCGTTGAAGCAGGGGGAGGCCAGCCCCAGCATTTT. V usage is TRBV29-1 and J usage is TRBJ1-5, with 7 bases aligning to TRBD1. In germline, CDR1 is SQVTM, CDR2 ANQGSEA. The V and J ends lost 1 base and 7 bases, in that order; junction bases with no gene match: 4. The CDR3 is made up of 13 amino acids.

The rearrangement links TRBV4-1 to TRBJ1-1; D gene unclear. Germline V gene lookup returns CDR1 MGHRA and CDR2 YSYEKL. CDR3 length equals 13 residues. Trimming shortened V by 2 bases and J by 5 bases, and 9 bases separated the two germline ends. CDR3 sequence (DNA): TGCGCCAGCAGCCAACCGCCCCAAACTGAAGCTTTCTTT. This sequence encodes CASSQPPQTEAFF.

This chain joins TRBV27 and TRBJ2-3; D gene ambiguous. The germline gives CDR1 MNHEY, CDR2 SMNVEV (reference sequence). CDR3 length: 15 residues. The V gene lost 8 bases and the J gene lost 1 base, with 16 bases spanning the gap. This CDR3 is CASRLGRAGTDTQYF. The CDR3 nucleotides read TGTGCCAGCCGGCTAGGAAGGGCTGGCACAGATACGCAGTATTTT.

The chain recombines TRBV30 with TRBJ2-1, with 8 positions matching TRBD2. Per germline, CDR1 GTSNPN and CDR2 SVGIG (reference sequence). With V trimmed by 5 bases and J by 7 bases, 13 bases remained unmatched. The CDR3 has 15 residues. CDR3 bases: TGTGCCTGGCATAGAACCGGGACTAGTTTAAATGAGCAGTTCTTC. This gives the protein CAWHRTGTSLNEQFF.